The clone carrying this T cell receptor beta chain was recorded many times. The sample is drawn from a study of identical twins. Template switching supplied a universal primer site; unique molecular identifiers were carried on the cDNA. TCRdb passed the 5' RACE reads through MiXCR, listing each CDR3 protein once. The table records about 900,000 distinct CDR3 sequences, over 9% of them present only once. Trimming removed 1 base from V and 6 bases from J, with 21 bases in between. The CDR3 covers 17 residues. Germline-derived CDR1 and CDR2 are SGHVS and FQNEAQ. The same data also contributed to another study, on yellow fever vaccine responses in identical twins.

The clonotype comes from a woman between 18 and 29 years old in good health. The chain carries TRBV7-8 and TRBJ1-2; D is ambiguous. The sample comprised PBMCs. The DNA for the CDR3 is TGTGCCAGCAGCTTAGTCCTCACCCCCGTACAAAGAGATGGCTACACCTTC. Encoded protein: CASSLVLTPVQRDGYTF.